This paragraph reports one T cell receptor (beta chain). Its antigen is currently not known. Base qualities are not provided; no much larger clone lies one nucleotide away. Libraries were built with the immunoSEQ multiplex PCR assay. TCRdb took over this immuneACCESS table, retaining in-frame rearrangements with V and J assigned. Such tables are incomplete; in checked studies, under half of the missing clones stem from an unresolved V gene, and the remainder is unexplained. Counted in this sample were 200,000 to 250,000 clones; roughly 94% of them appeared once. The top ten constitute 1.5% of the sample. The data were taken from a study of control samples from healthy donors and cancer patients (dated by TCRdb to about 2020). From the cysteine through the phenylalanine, the CDR3 covers 13 amino acids. CDR3 DNA only is kept here, 39 bases in frame from base 1. Relative to germline, V is 2 bases shorter and J is 2 bases shorter, with 6 bases between their ends. According to the germline V gene (reference sequence), CDR1 reads SEHNR and CDR2 reads FQNEAQ.

Recombination linked TRBV7-9 to TRBJ1-1, with no confident D gene call. The sequence derives from a man between 45 and 60 years old in good health. The specimen was blood. The CDR3 sequence is CASSLNSNTEAFF. The DNA is as follows: TGTGCCAGCAGCTTAAACAGTAACACTGAAGCTTTCTTT.